The 19 T cell receptor beta chains given below trace back to one sample, sequenced in a study of technical replicates of blood from several donors. This table comes from immunoSEQ multiplex PCR, and its TCRdb copy is limited to in-frame clones, with some not included. This table has about 59,000 clones, approximately 87% appearing once. Sample: PBMCs. These receptors were taken from a human donor in good health. Some clones in this sample may be carry-over from other donors' samples.

The sample holds one count of this clone. The CDR3: CASSPPTGTSGAETQYF. DNA of the CDR3: TGTGCCAGCAGCCCTCCGACCGGGACTAGCGGGGCAGAGACCCAGTACTTC. The rearrangement uses TRBV11-2 and TRBJ2-5; 13 nucleotides agree with TRBD2. V shed 5 bases and J 4 bases; nucleotides not matched to a gene: 10. The CDR3 is made up of 17 amino acids. In germline, CDR1 is SGHAT, CDR2 FQNNGV.

V and J are TRBV7-2 and TRBJ2-5; D perhaps matches TRBD1 (5 bases). The CDR3 totals 16 residues. Trimming pared 6 bases from V and 5 bases from J, leaving 22 bases between. From germline, CDR1 is SGHTA and CDR2 FQGNSA. CDR3 nucleotide sequence: TGTGCCAGCAGTCCGGGCGGCGTTAGGGGTGTGGAGACCCAGTACTTC. This gives the protein CASSPGGVRGVETQYF.

The chain is built from TRBV4-1 and TRBJ1-2, with 9 bases matching TRBD1. V was clipped by 5 bases and J by 4 bases; unmatched bases: 5. Germline V gene lookup returns CDR1 MGHRA and CDR2 YSYEKL. There are 14 residues in the CDR3. The CDR3 nucleotides are TGCGCCAGCAGCAGGACAGGGGACGGCTATGGCTACACCTTC. This gives the protein CASSRTGDGYGYTF.

This chain joins TRBV18 and TRBJ2-7; 10 bases fit TRBD2. Germline V CDR1 and CDR2: KGHSH, LQKENI. The CDR3 contains 17 residues. Unmatched junction bases numbered 14, after V lost 6 bases and J lost 3 bases. CDR3 sequence reads: CASSNIASGRAGYEQYF. CDR3 coding DNA: TGTGCCAGCTCGAACATCGCAAGCGGGAGGGCAGGCTACGAGCAGTACTTC. The whole variable domain, remainder taken from reference TRBV18 and TRBJ2-7, is NAGVMQNPRHLVRRRGQEARLRCSPMKGHSHVYWYRQLPEEGLKFMVYLQKENIIDESGMPKERFSAEFPKEGPSILRIQQVVRGDSAAYFCASSNIASGRAGYEQYFGPGTRLTVT.

The V and J genes are TRBV4-1 and TRBJ2-2; 9 bases are a match to TRBD2. Trimming removed 4 bases from V and 4 bases from J; junction bases left unmatched: 10. The germline CDR1 and CDR2 sequences are MGHRA and YSYEKL. The CDR3 runs to 17 residues. The CDR3 DNA reads TGCGCCAGCAGCCGTGCAAACATGGGACTAGCCACCGGGGAGCTGTTTTTT. It specifies CASSRANMGLATGELFF.

The V gene is TRBV9, the J gene TRBJ2-1; 10 positions agree with TRBD2. The CDR3 totals 12 residues. Trimming at V came to 9 bases and at J to 8 bases, leaving 5 bases not matched to a gene. CDR1 and CDR2 (germline): SGDLS, YYNGEE. The CDR3 here is CANLAGADEQFF. The DNA for the CDR3 is TGTGCCAACCTAGCGGGAGCCGATGAGCAGTTCTTC.

The V and J genes are TRBV7-8 and TRBJ2-7; tentatively, D is TRBD1 (5 bases). From germline, CDR1 is SGHVS and CDR2 FQNEAQ. The CDR3 contains 12 residues. V was cut by 5 bases and J by 2 bases, with 7 bases left in between. In DNA form, the CDR3 reads TGTGCCAGCAGCGTGACAGCCTACGAGCAGTACTTC. Protein: CASSVTAYEQYF. The complete variable domain, with remaining parts taken from reference TRBV7-8 and TRBJ2-7, reads GAGVSQSPRYKVAKRGQDVALRCDPISGHVSLFWYQQALGQGPEFLTYFQNEAQLDKSGLPSDRFFAERPEGSVSTLKIQRTQQEDSAVYLCASSVTAYEQYFGPGTRLTVT.

Concerning this clone: Germline and junction disagree at one end, which may indicate a read error. The gene calls are TRBV6-6 and TRBJ1-1; 7 nucleotides match TRBD1. Per the germline V gene, CDR1 is MNHNY and CDR2 is SVGAGI (reference sequence). The CDR3 spans 13 residues. CDR3 amino acids: CASKMGQYSLRVF. CDR3 nucleotide sequence: TGTGCCAGCAAAATGGGACAGTATTCACTTAGGGTCTTT.

This chain joins TRBV7-9 and TRBJ2-7, with D tentatively TRBD2 (6 bases). In germline, CDR1 is SEHNR, CDR2 FQNEAQ (reference sequence). V was trimmed by 5 bases and J by 5 bases, leaving 19 bases between them. The CDR3 is made up of 15 amino acids. The CDR3 nucleotides read TGTGCCAGCAGCCCATCGGGTCTAGCGCAAGACGAGCAGTACTTC. Translation: CASSPSGLAQDEQYF.

In this sample, this clone turned up a few times. V usage is TRBV9 and J usage is TRBJ1-1; TRBD1 matches at 10 bases. Germline CDR1 and CDR2: SGDLS and YYNGEE. Unmatched junction bases numbered 5, after V lost 2 bases and J lost 1 base. The CDR3 covers 16 residues. The CDR3 sequence: CASSVTGGLRNTEAFF. The CDR3 nucleotides read TGTGCCAGCAGCGTGACAGGGGGCTTAAGGAACACTGAAGCTTTCTTT.

The rearrangement links TRBV27 to TRBJ2-5; TRBD2 is a possible D gene (5 bases). CDR3 size: 12 residues. Germline assignment: CDR1 MNHEY and CDR2 SMNVEV (reference sequence). Trimming took 3 bases from V and 5 from J, leaving 7 bases between them. CDR3 DNA: TGTGCCAGCAGTTTTGCTAGCGAGACCCAGTACTTC. Amino acids: CASSFASETQYF.

The V gene is TRBV5-1, the J gene TRBJ1-2; 12 positions match TRBD1. CDR1 SGHRS and CDR2 YFSETQ come from the germline V gene. The junction had 8 bases not matched to a gene; V was cut back by 4 bases and J by 7 bases. This CDR3 region has 15 residues. The CDR3 DNA reads as TGCGCCAGCAGCCCGGGACAGGGGGCTATAGGTGGCTACACCTTC. Residues: CASSPGQGAIGGYTF.

This clone occurred a few times. The rearrangement uses TRBV4-1 and TRBJ1-2; 9 nucleotides agree with TRBD1. The germline gives CDR1 MGHRA, CDR2 YSYEKL. The length of the CDR3 is 15 residues. With V trimmed by 0 bases and J by 7 bases, 6 bases remained unmatched. The CDR3 here is CASSQDLGQGLGYTF. CDR3 in DNA: TGCGCCAGCAGCCAAGACCTGGGACAGGGTCTTGGCTACACCTTC.

The CDR3 loop reads CASAGLGITDTQYF. In DNA, the CDR3 is TGCGCCAGCGCGGGGCTGGGGATTACAGATACGCAGTATTTT. The chain carries TRBV5-1 and TRBJ2-3, with D possibly TRBD2 on 6 matching bases. CDR1 and CDR2 from the germline V gene are SGHRS and YFSETQ. Between the trimmed V and J ends, which lost 7 bases and 3 bases, there was a span of 15 bases. CDR3 size: 14 residues.

The chain recombines TRBV5-4 with TRBJ1-5, with TRBD1 as a possible D gene (5 bases). Per the germline V gene, CDR1 is SGHNT and CDR2 is YYREEE (reference sequence). V was shortened by 3 bases and J by 0 bases, with 10 bases between the two germline ends. This CDR3 contains 15 residues. Here the CDR3 reads CASSSDGGSNQPQHF. The DNA for the CDR3 is TGTGCCAGCAGCTCCGACGGGGGTAGCAATCAGCCCCAGCATTTT.

This clone was recorded only once. The V and J genes are TRBV11-2 and TRBJ2-4; TRBD2 is a possible D gene (7 bases). The CDR3 is 17 amino acids. Trimming removed 0 bases from V and 8 bases from J, with 20 bases in between. Looked up from germline, CDR1 is SGHAT and CDR2 is FQNNGV. In DNA form, the CDR3 reads TGTGCCAGCAGCTTAGACCCTGCCCAAGGGGGGGAATACATTCAGTACTTC. It is translated as CASSLDPAQGGEYIQYF. The complete variable domain, with remaining parts taken from reference TRBV11-2 and TRBJ2-4, reads EAGVAQSPRYKIIEKRQSVAFWCNPISGHATLYWYQQILGQGPKLLIQFQNNGVVDDSQLPKDRFSAERLKGVDSTLKIQPAKLEDSAVYLCASSLDPAQGGEYIQYFGAGTRLSVL.

This chain uses TRBV7-2 with TRBJ2-2; 9 bases align to TRBD1. CDR1 is SGHTA and CDR2 is FQGNSA in the germline V gene. The V and J ends lost 6 bases and 4 bases, in that order; junction bases with no gene match: 9. The CDR3 is made up of 16 amino acids. The CDR3 DNA sequence: TGTGCCAGCAGTTCGTGGGACAGGGTTTCCACCGGGGAGCTGTTTTTT. It encodes CASSSWDRVSTGELFF.

This chain links TRBV2 with TRBJ2-5; TRBD1 matches at 11 bases. The CDR3 has 14 residues. The junction had 9 bases not matched to a gene; V was cut back by 10 bases and J by 5 bases. Germline values: CDR1 SNHLY, CDR2 FYNNEI. Written as DNA, the CDR3 is TGTGCCACTGGTCGGGACAGGGGGTTGGAGACCCAGTACTTC. It yields the protein CATGRDRGLETQYF.

This chain connects TRBV13 to TRBJ2-1, with D perhaps TRBD2 (5 bases). Germline CDR1 reads PRHDT; CDR2 reads FYEKMQ (reference sequence). Trimming pared 0 bases from V and 4 bases from J, leaving 16 bases between. The CDR3 sequence is 17 residues long. CDR3 amino acids: CASSLGLTGNGYNEQFF. DNA of the CDR3: TGTGCCAGCAGCTTAGGCCTAACGGGGAACGGTTACAATGAGCAGTTCTTC.